The 16 T cell receptor beta chains in this list originate from one sample, sequenced in a study of T cell repertoires in cytomegalovirus infection. TCRdb used MiXCR to reprocess the reads, holding one entry per CDR3 protein. The data show under 450,000 distinct CDR3 sequences, roughly 34% seen once. Their antigen targets remain unknown. The input for sequencing was cultured PBMCs, taken from culture after CMV antigen stimulation. The receptors derive from a human donor in good health (CMV status not recorded). Some clones in this sample may be carry-over from other donors' samples.

The rearrangement uses TRBV12-3 or TRBV12-4 and TRBJ2-1, with 9 bases fitting TRBD2. With 7 bases clipped from V and 1 base from J, the junction kept 5 bases outside the gene matches. CDR3 length equals 15 residues. CDR3 amino acids: CASKTSGLSYNEQFF. CDR3 nucleotide sequence: TGTGCCAGCAAAACTAGCGGGCTATCCTACAATGAGCAGTTCTTC.

This clonotype was counted a few times. The chain combines TRBV5-1 with TRBJ1-1, with 8 bases aligning to TRBD1. The V gene end was trimmed by 5 bases and the J gene end by 4 bases; junction bases not matched to a gene: 4. This CDR3 spans 13 amino acids. Germline V gene data show CDR1 as SGHRS and CDR2 as YFSETQ. For the CDR3, the DNA is TGCGCCAGCAGGGTACAGGGGGGCACTGAAGCTTTCTTT. Translating gives CASRVQGGTEAFF.

The rearrangement joins TRBV6-2 or TRBV6-3 to TRBJ1-2; a possible D gene is TRBD1 (6 bases). The CDR3 has 12 amino acids. V was shortened by 6 bases and J by 7 bases, with 12 bases between the two germline ends. CDR1 is MNHEY, CDR2 SVGEGT, per germline. The CDR3 region has the DNA TGTGCCAGCAGCGAACAGGGACTTGGCTACACCTTC. Translating it yields CASSEQGLGYTF.

The rearrangement links TRBV7-6 to TRBJ2-1; possibly TRBD2 for D (5 bases). Germline V gives CDR1 SGHVS, CDR2 FNYEAQ. The V end was cut by 7 bases, the J end by 5 bases, with 21 bases between. The CDR3 covers 16 residues. In DNA, the CDR3 is TGTGCCAGCACCCTTTTAACTACGAGGGCCCACAATGAGCAGTTCTTC. It codes for CASTLLTTRAHNEQFF.

In its sample, this clonotype was seen a few times. The gene calls are TRBV4-1 and TRBJ2-3, with D perhaps being TRBD1 or TRBD2 (5 bases each). V lost 4 bases and J 3 bases, leaving 14 bases between the germline ends. Germline-derived CDR1 and CDR2 are MGHRA and YSYEKL. The CDR3 is made up of 15 amino acids. Here the CDR3 DNA reads TGCGCCAGCAGCCCCGTAGGAGAGGGGACAGATACGCAGTATTTT. Protein sequence: CASSPVGEGTDTQYF.

The gene calls are TRBV19 and TRBJ2-1, with D perhaps TRBD2 (6 bases). CDR1 and CDR2 from the germline V gene are LNHDA and SQIVND (reference sequence). V was trimmed by 3 bases and J by 0 bases, leaving 9 bases between them. This CDR3 spans 15 amino acids. The DNA of the CDR3 is TGTGCCAGTAGTATCGCGGGACTCTCCTACAATGAGCAGTTCTTC. This gives the protein CASSIAGLSYNEQFF.

The genes are TRBV2 and TRBJ2-7; D is undetermined. The germline V and J ends were trimmed by 8 bases and 2 bases, with 16 bases remaining between them. The length of the CDR3 is 14 residues. The germline V gene has CDR1 SNHLY and CDR2 FYNNEI. The CDR3 nucleotides read TGTGCCAGCCTTAACCAGAAAGCCGCCTACGAGCAGTACTTC. Its translation is CASLNQKAAYEQYF.

This clonotype was counted only a few times. The chain joins TRBV6-5 to TRBJ1-1; 9 positions agree with TRBD1. Germline V gene sequence: CDR1 MNHEY, CDR2 SVGAGI. The CDR3 sequence is 15 residues long. Trimming removed 0 bases from V and 10 bases from J; junction bases left unmatched: 9. The CDR3 bases are TGTGCCAGCAGTTACTCCCGGGGACAGGGAAATGGAGCTTTCTTT. Protein product: CASSYSRGQGNGAFF.

This clonotype was counted only a few times. This sequence joins TRBV6-1 and TRBJ2-5; 7 bases are a match to TRBD1. This CDR3 spans 16 amino acids. CDR1 MNHNS and CDR2 SASEGT come from the germline V gene. The junction had 11 bases not matched to a gene; V was cut back by 3 bases and J by 4 bases. CDR3 DNA: TGTGCCAGCAGTGACCTAAGGGACAGCCCAGGAGAGACCCAGTACTTC. It specifies CASSDLRDSPGETQYF.

The chain employs TRBV15 and TRBJ2-3, with D possibly matching TRBD2 (5 bases). This CDR3 comprises 14 residues. V was clipped by 7 bases and J by 0 bases, with 11 bases between them. Germline CDR1 and CDR2: LNHNV and YYDKDF (reference sequence). Here the CDR3 DNA reads TGTGCCACCACAGCGGATTTGAGCACAGATACGCAGTATTTT. Amino acids: CATTADLSTDTQYF.

CDR3 residues: CASSLATENTGELFF. For the CDR3, the DNA is TGTGCCAGCAGCTTAGCTACCGAGAACACCGGGGAGCTGTTTTTT. The chain carries TRBV7-2 and TRBJ2-2; D is uncertain. The CDR3 is 15 amino acids. Germline values: CDR1 SGHTA, CDR2 FQGNSA. V shed 0 bases and J shed 1 base, with 6 bases lying between them.

The J gene is TRBJ2-7, the V gene TRBV7-9, with TRBD1 matching over 10 bases. Trimming cost V 6 bases and J 5 bases; bases outside gene matches: 10. The CDR3 totals 15 residues. Germline lookup yields CDR1 SEHNR and CDR2 FQNEAQ (reference sequence). DNA of the CDR3: TGTGCCAGCAGTTGGGCGGGACAGGGGATCAACGAGCAGTACTTC. Encoded protein: CASSWAGQGINEQYF. Filled out from reference TRBV7-9 and TRBJ2-7, the complete variable domain reads DTGVSQNPRHKITKRGQNVTFRCDPISEHNRLYWYRQTLGQGPEFLTYFQNEAQLEKSRLLSDRFSAERPKGSFSTLEIQRTEQGDSAMYLCASSWAGQGINEQYFGPGTRLTVT.

This clonotype was found a few times. Since a much larger clone is just one base distant, this may be a read error. J is TRBJ2-3 and V is TRBV12-3 or TRBV12-4, with TRBD2 matching over 14 bases. The CDR3 consists of 15 residues. Germline trimming cut 5 bases from V and 4 bases from J; bases unmatched to any gene: 2. The CDR3 is CASSGTSGSADTQYF. In DNA form, the CDR3 reads TGTGCCAGCAGTGGGACTAGCGGGAGCGCAGATACGCAGTATTTT.

In its sample, this clonotype was seen once. The chain carries TRBV6-1 and TRBJ1-5; D is possibly TRBD1 (6 bases). CDR1 and CDR2 from the germline V gene are MNHNS and SASEGT. The CDR3 totals 14 residues. V was cut by 6 bases and J by 5 bases, with 14 bases left in between. The CDR3: CASRNGGAHQPQHF. CDR3 bases: TGTGCCAGCAGGAACGGGGGGGCCCATCAGCCCCAGCATTTT.

The V and J genes are TRBV27 and TRBJ2-2, with D perhaps matching TRBD1 (6 bases). From germline, CDR1 is MNHEY and CDR2 SMNVEV (reference sequence). V lost 0 bases and J lost 1, with 9 bases in between. The length of the CDR3 is 16 residues. The DNA of the CDR3 is TGTGCCAGCAGTTTATCGGGGACAATGAACACCGGGGAGCTGTTTTTT. Its protein product is CASSLSGTMNTGELFF.

The CDR3 sequence: CSVLTPQVQETQYF. In DNA, the CDR3 is TGCAGCGTTCTTACCCCCCAGGTGCAAGAGACCCAGTACTTC. This chain connects TRBV29-1 to TRBJ2-5; D is unresolved. Looked up from germline, CDR1 is SQVTM and CDR2 is ANQGSEA. Trimming stripped 5 bases from V and 2 bases from J, with 15 bases between. The CDR3 runs 14 residues. The entire variable domain, with the rest obtained from reference TRBV29-1 and TRBJ2-5, is as follows: SAVISQKPSRDICQRGTSLTIQCQVDSQVTMMFWYRQQPGQSLTLIATANQGSEATYESGFVIDKFPISRPNLTFSTLTVSNMSPEDSSIYLCSVLTPQVQETQYFGPGTRLLVL.